The 8 T cell receptor beta chains presented below share a single source sample, sequenced in a study of post-analysis software for immune sequencing data. These receptors have no known antigen. Study results and caveats: The study found TRBV5-6, TRBV5-1 and TRBV20-1 among several TRBV segments more frequent in patients than controls.

Unique molecular identifiers were carried by the TCR beta cDNA libraries. Each CDR3 protein gets one entry after TCRdb re-called the PCR reads with MiXCR. The table records some 690,000 distinct CDR3 sequences, 25% to 30% of them present only once. What was sequenced was blood. These receptor sequences come from a girl aged 10 to 17 with multiple sclerosis.

This clonotype turned up a few times. The chain combines TRBV29-1 with TRBJ2-5, with 7 bases aligning to TRBD2. Germline V gene lookup returns CDR1 SQVTM and CDR2 ANQGSEA. Unmatched junction bases numbered 18, after V lost 6 bases and J lost 11 bases. The CDR3 is made up of 14 amino acids. CDR3 sequence (DNA): TGCAGCGTCGATGTAAGCGGGGACTACAATGAGCAGTACTTC. Its translation is CSVDVSGDYNEQYF.

The chain combines TRBV24-1 with TRBJ1-2; 8 bases are a match to TRBD1. The germline V gene has CDR1 KGHDR and CDR2 SFDVKD. The CDR3 contains 13 residues. V lost 6 bases, J lost 2 bases, and 1 base stayed unmatched. The chain's CDR3 is CATSQGANYGYTF. CDR3 bases: TGTGCCACCAGTCAGGGGGCGAACTATGGCTACACCTTC.

Worth noting for this clonotype: An end of the junction differs from the germline gene, which may be a read error. The chain uses TRBV15 and TRBJ2-3, with 8 bases aligning to TRBD2. Germline loops: CDR1 LNHNV, CDR2 YYDKDF (reference sequence). This CDR3 spans 16 amino acids. The CDR3 DNA follows: TGTGCCTCCAGCGTTCTGGGGGCGGGAGGCGGGGATACGCAGTATTTT. Protein: CASSVLGAGGGDTQYF.

The sample holds one count of this clonotype. CDR3 region: CASSSGTGVGKETQYF. The CDR3 DNA reads as TGTGCCAGCAGCTCAGGGACAGGGGTAGGGAAGGAGACCCAGTACTTC. The chain carries TRBV7-6 and TRBJ2-5; the match to TRBD1 covers 10 bases. V shed 4 bases, J shed 5 bases, and the junction held 10 bases outside the gene matches. CDR3 length: 16 amino acids. Germline V gives CDR1 SGHVS, CDR2 FNYEAQ.

This clonotype was seen a few times. The V call is TRBV12-3 or TRBV12-4, the J call TRBJ1-1; D is uncertain. The length of the CDR3 is 15 residues. Trimming took off 2 bases at V and 5 bases at J, with 15 bases between the two ends. DNA for the CDR3: TGTGCCAGCAGTTTAAACCACCTTCCAGCGACTGAAGCTTTCTTT. Translated, it gives CASSLNHLPATEAFF.

This clonotype was counted a few times. The chain combines TRBV9 with TRBJ2-7, with TRBD1 as a possible D gene (6 bases). Germline CDR1 reads SGDLS; CDR2 reads YYNGEE. The V and J ends lost 2 bases and 1 base respectively, with 10 bases between them. There are 14 residues in the CDR3. CDR3 residues: CASSVGRGSYEQYF. Written as DNA, the CDR3 is TGTGCCAGCAGCGTTGGCAGGGGTTCCTACGAGCAGTACTTC.

The chain links TRBV4-1 to TRBJ1-2; 8 positions match TRBD1. V lost 0 bases to trimming and J lost 2 bases; unmatched junction nucleotides: 5. This CDR3 is 16 amino acids long. The V gene's germline CDR1 is MGHRA and CDR2 YSYEKL. For the CDR3, the DNA is TGCGCCAGCAGCCAAGAGACAGGGGCGCAGAACTATGGCTACACCTTC. Protein sequence: CASSQETGAQNYGYTF.

The chain's CDR3 is CATSRALITDTQYF. The CDR3 bases are TGTGCCACCAGCAGAGCGCTAATCACAGATACGCAGTATTTT. V gene TRBV15 combines with J gene TRBJ2-3; D ambiguous. The germline gives CDR1 LNHNV, CDR2 YYDKDF (reference sequence). The CDR3 totals 14 residues. Trimming removed 1 base from V and 2 bases from J, with 7 bases in between. The complete variable domain, with remaining parts taken from reference TRBV15 and TRBJ2-3, reads DAMVIQNPRYQVTQFGKPVTLSCSQTLNHNVMYWYQQKSSQAPKLLFHYYDKDFNNEADTPDNFQSRRPNTSFCFLDIRSPGLGDTAMYLCATSRALITDTQYFGPGTRLTVL.